This is a list of T cell receptor beta chains from one sample in a study of T cells in Graves' hyperthyroidism and ophthalmopathy. TCRdb redid the calling of the multiplex PCR reads with MiXCR, one entry per CDR3 protein. The sample lists around 300,000 distinct CDR3 sequences, 22% occurring once. The source material was blood. Receptors originate from a man aged 25-45 years with Graves' ophthalmopathy. The conserved cysteine and the conserved F or W are not part of the CDR3 here. A D gene is named only where the DNA matches it firmly. Clone size appears in some rows only: once, few, many, or a class for an expanded clone.

TRBV2	many	.	TRBJ2-1	ASRSLAPISYNEQF
TRBV27	many	.	TRBJ2-7	ASSPNRVTYEQY
TRBV29-1	many	.	TRBJ1-1	SVVGGLSRNTEAF
TRBV11-2	few	TRBD1	TRBJ1-2	ASSYNRGNGYT
TRBV7-3	.	.	TRBJ2-7	ASSLTGDTAYEQY
TRBV28	many	.	TRBJ2-7	ASSPLGLSGSEQY
TRBV11-3	many	TRBD2	TRBJ2-1	ASCVSGRGNEQF
TRBV28	few	TRBD1	TRBJ2-2	ASSPPAQGAVGELF
TRBV5-1	few	.	TRBJ2-7	ASSSGGGISSYEQY
TRBV2	.	.	TRBJ2-5	ASSDEETQY
TRBV18	few	TRBD2	TRBJ2-7	ASSPTGGPDEQY
TRBV16	few	.	TRBJ1-1	ASNDGTSIFSRAF
TRBV5-1	.	TRBD2	TRBJ2-5	ASSLNVGGVETQY
TRBV28	.	.	TRBJ1-2	ASATGRNYGYT
TRBV14	.	.	TRBJ2-3	ASNLGVGPTDTQY
TRBV7-8	few	.	TRBJ1-5	ASSSVGGKDQPQH